This T cell receptor (beta chain) was obtained from a study of shared clonotypes between healthy human individuals. Overall study findings and caveats: Non-shared clonotypes had lower generation probabilities than those shared by all four donors. Sequencing depth was expected to influence donor clonotype sharing.

Donors had no recently reported acute infections or vaccinations and were HIV-negative. Investigators divided CD4+ cells into CD45RA+ naive and CD45RA-negative memory subsets. The data were produced by immunoSEQ multiplex PCR, yet TCRdb's version contains in-frame clones alone and is incomplete. The data hold about 2.3 million clones, with less than 95% observed a single time. The CDR3 consists of 16 residues. V shed 0 bases and J shed 0 bases, with 13 bases lying between them. Germline CDR1 SGHNT, CDR2 YYREEE (reference sequence). Turning to this clone: As yet, its antigen is unknown.

The source material was naive CD4+ T cells from PBMCs. Subset defined: CD45RA+ positively selected. The chain combines TRBV5-4 with TRBJ2-7; perhaps D is TRBD1 or TRBD2 (5 bases each). The receptor comes from a man in his late teens or twenties in good health. Some clones in this sample may be carry-over from other donors' samples. The CDR3 DNA follows: TGTGCCAGCAGCTTGGCAGGGCGGACTTACTCCTACGAGCAGTACTTC. This encodes CASSLAGRTYSYEQYF.